The source of this T cell receptor (beta chain) is a study of beta chain features in type 1 diabetes. Whole-study findings and limits: Type 1 diabetes patients had moderately but significantly shorter TCRB CDR3s in all four CD4+ subsets.

CDR3 size: 14 residues. V was pared by 11 bases and J by 4 bases, with 12 bases of the junction left unmatched. Germline V gives CDR1 ENHRY, CDR2 SYGVKD. What was sequenced were expressed TCRB transcripts, since all of the isolated RNA had been reverse transcribed. There were 3 million to 4 million reads on average in the naive, central memory and regulatory T cell samples. Sequencing used immunoSEQ multiplex PCR; TCRdb keeps in-frame clones, though not all of them. The sample gives 640,000 or so clones, more than 13% of which show up once; 0.03% to 0.045% is in the top ten. Markers CD45RO/CCR7/CD25/CD127/CD95/CD27 served to sort CD4+ naive, central memory, regulatory and stem cell-like memory cells. This clone has a handful of counts. Its antigen remains unidentified.

The chain couples TRBV10-3 to TRBJ2-3; 7 bases match TRBD1. The sequenced sample consisted of naive CD4+ T cells from blood. This clonotype was obtained from a man younger than 35 with type 1 diabetes. CDR3 DNA sequence: TGTGCCGTAGACAGGGTTGGTATGCCAGATACGCAGTATTTT. Its translation: CAVDRVGMPDTQYF.